The rows below give T cell receptor beta chains drawn from one sample of a study of memory CD4+ T cells and cytomegalovirus serostatus. Measured with immunoSEQ multiplex PCR; TCRdb has only the in-frame clones, and not every one. Seen here are about 39,000 clones, around 79% observed once, and the top ten hold about 0.8%. The material sequenced was memory CD4+ T cells from blood. These receptors were taken from an adult in good health and CMV-seronegative. CDR3s include the opening cysteine and the closing phenylalanine or tryptophan. A D gene is named only where the DNA matches it firmly. Clone size, where shown, is once, few, many, or a class for clones that have expanded.

cdr3_aa: CASSESSRQGGNIQYF
cdr3_nt: TGCGCCAGCAGTGAGTCCAGTAGACAGGGAGGAAACATTCAGTACTTC
clone_size: -
j_call: TRBJ2-4
d_call: -
v_call: TRBV10-1

cdr3_aa: CASSLGGGNSPLHF
cdr3_nt: TGCGCCAGCAGCCTGGGTGGGGGAAATTCACCCCTCCACTTT
clone_size: -
j_call: TRBJ1-6
d_call: -
v_call: TRBV5-1

cdr3_aa: CASSRGGLAILGNEQFF
cdr3_nt: TGCGCCAGCAGCCGAGGAGGACTAGCGATTTTGGGGAATGAGCAGTTCTTC
clone_size: -
j_call: TRBJ2-1
d_call: TRBD2
v_call: TRBV4-1

cdr3_aa: CSATRETQYF
cdr3_nt: TGCAGTGCTACTCGAGAGACCCAGTACTTC
clone_size: medium-sized
j_call: TRBJ2-5
d_call: -
v_call: TRBV20-1

cdr3_aa: CASSVDRGAYEQYF
cdr3_nt: TGTGCCAGCAGCGTAGACAGGGGGGCCTACGAGCAGTACTTC
clone_size: few
j_call: TRBJ2-7
d_call: TRBD1
v_call: TRBV9

cdr3_aa: CASSEGQGAGETQYF
cdr3_nt: TGTGCCAGCAGTGAAGGACAGGGGGCTGGAGAGACCCAGTACTTC
clone_size: -
j_call: TRBJ2-5
d_call: TRBD1
v_call: TRBV25-1

cdr3_aa: CASMGQGSTQHF
cdr3_nt: TGTGCCAGCATGGGGCAGGGGAGTACCCAGCATTTT
clone_size: -
j_call: TRBJ1-5
d_call: -
v_call: TRBV6-5

cdr3_aa: CASSEKGLVTGELFF
cdr3_nt: TGTGCCAGCAGTGAGAAGGGGCTGGTAACCGGGGAGCTGTTTTTT
clone_size: -
j_call: TRBJ2-2
d_call: -
v_call: TRBV2

cdr3_aa: CASSSDGNQPQHF
cdr3_nt: TGCGCCAGCAGCTCTGACGGCAATCAGCCCCAGCATTTT
clone_size: -
j_call: TRBJ1-5
d_call: -
v_call: TRBV5-1

cdr3_aa: CASSFSPDTYGYTF
cdr3_nt: TGTGCCAGCAGCTTCAGCCCGGACACCTATGGCTACACCTTC
clone_size: -
j_call: TRBJ1-2
d_call: -
v_call: TRBV7-2

cdr3_aa: CAISESETGILNEQFF
cdr3_nt: TGTGCCATCAGTGAGTCCGAGACAGGGATCCTCAATGAGCAGTTCTTC
clone_size: -
j_call: TRBJ2-1
d_call: TRBD1
v_call: TRBV10-3

cdr3_aa: CASSLATGAGANVLTF
cdr3_nt: TGTGCCAGCAGCTTGGCCACAGGGGCAGGGGCCAACGTCCTGACTTTC
clone_size: -
j_call: TRBJ2-6
d_call: TRBD1
v_call: TRBV7-9

cdr3_aa: CASSFGRATNEKLFF
cdr3_nt: TGCGCCAGCAGCTTCGGACGGGCAACTAATGAAAAACTGTTTTTT
clone_size: -
j_call: TRBJ1-4
d_call: -
v_call: TRBV5-1

cdr3_aa: CASSLGQGGHETDTQYF
cdr3_nt: TGCGCCAGCAGCCTGGGACAGGGGGGCCATGAGACAGATACGCAGTATTTT
clone_size: -
j_call: TRBJ2-3
d_call: TRBD1
v_call: TRBV4-1

cdr3_aa: CATQVPEGSNYGYTF
cdr3_nt: TGTGCCACCCAGGTGCCGGAGGGTTCTAACTATGGCTACACCTTC
clone_size: -
j_call: TRBJ1-2
d_call: -
v_call: TRBV10-3

cdr3_aa: CAILTAANTGELFF
cdr3_nt: TGTGCCATCCTGACAGCAGCGAACACCGGGGAGCTGTTTTTT
clone_size: -
j_call: TRBJ2-2
d_call: -
v_call: TRBV6-1

cdr3_aa: CSASDSYEQYF
cdr3_nt: TGCAGTGCTAGTGACAGCTACGAGCAGTACTTC
clone_size: -
j_call: TRBJ2-7
d_call: -
v_call: TRBV20-1

cdr3_aa: CASMVTGITEAFF
cdr3_nt: TGTGCCAGCATGGTCACAGGGATCACTGAAGCTTTCTTT
clone_size: -
j_call: TRBJ1-1
d_call: -
v_call: TRBV2

cdr3_aa: CSVEFAGAFGYTF
cdr3_nt: TGCAGCGTTGAATTCGCAGGCGCCTTTGGCTACACCTTC
clone_size: -
j_call: TRBJ1-2
d_call: -
v_call: TRBV29-1

cdr3_aa: CASGESNRAGNTIYF
cdr3_nt: TGTGCCAGTGGAGAATCAAACAGAGCTGGAAACACCATATATTTT
clone_size: -
j_call: TRBJ1-3
d_call: -
v_call: TRBV19

cdr3_aa: CASSFRDSGNTIYF
cdr3_nt: TGTGCCAGCAGCTTCCGGGACTCTGGGAACACCATATATTTT
clone_size: -
j_call: TRBJ1-3
d_call: -
v_call: TRBV5-8

cdr3_aa: CASSGGGETQYF
cdr3_nt: TGTGCCAGCAGTGGAGGGGGCGAGACCCAGTACTTC
clone_size: -
j_call: TRBJ2-5
d_call: TRBD1
v_call: TRBV2

cdr3_aa: CASSPQQGSNTEAFF
cdr3_nt: TGTGCCAGCTCACCACAACAGGGTAGTAACACTGAAGCTTTCTTT
clone_size: -
j_call: TRBJ1-1
d_call: -
v_call: TRBV18

cdr3_aa: CSVETGSKLFF
cdr3_nt: TGCAGCGTTGAAACAGGGAGTAAACTGTTTTTT
clone_size: few
j_call: TRBJ1-4
d_call: -
v_call: TRBV29-1

cdr3_aa: CASSFQGGATEAFF
cdr3_nt: TGTGCCAGCAGCTTTCAAGGGGGCGCGACTGAAGCTTTCTTT
clone_size: -
j_call: TRBJ1-1
d_call: TRBD1
v_call: TRBV5-5

cdr3_aa: CSVVRRPGLAVPRDTQYF
cdr3_nt: TGCAGCGTTGTGCGCCGACCGGGACTAGCGGTCCCGCGAGATACGCAGTATTTT
clone_size: -
j_call: TRBJ2-3
d_call: TRBD2
v_call: TRBV29-1

cdr3_aa: CASSPRAGGQETQYF
cdr3_nt: TGTGCCAGCAGCCCCAGAGCGGGGGGCCAAGAGACCCAGTACTTC
clone_size: -
j_call: TRBJ2-5
d_call: TRBD2
v_call: TRBV5-6

cdr3_aa: CASSLNGGRGYEQYF
cdr3_nt: TGTGCCAGCAGCTTAAATGGCGGCAGGGGCTACGAGCAGTACTTC
clone_size: -
j_call: TRBJ2-7
d_call: -
v_call: TRBV7-3